This passage covers 4 T cell receptor beta chains from one sample sequenced in a study of blood T cell repertoires in COVID-19. TCRdb's table, derived via immunoSEQ multiplex PCR, lists solely in-frame clones and lacks some. The sample consists of under 250,000 clones, around 90% of them appearing once. Sequencing was carried out using peripheral blood. These receptors were collected from a man under 40 with COVID-19, enrolled during active disease.

The V and J genes are TRBV6-5 and TRBJ1-4, with 8 bases fitting TRBD1. This CDR3 has 14 residues. In germline, CDR1 is MNHEY, CDR2 SVGAGI. Losses at the gene ends were 6 bases for V and 6 bases for J; bases not matched to a gene: 6. CDR3 loop: CASSRTGYDEKLFF. DNA for the CDR3: TGTGCCAGCAGCAGGACAGGGTATGATGAAAAACTGTTTTTT.

This clone was found once. The chain employs TRBV11-3 and TRBJ2-1; 16 bases match TRBD2. The germline V gene encodes CDR1 SGHNT and CDR2 YENEEA. V gave up 5 bases and J gave up 4 bases; unmatched junction bases: 5. There are 17 residues in the CDR3. For the CDR3, the DNA is TGTGCCAGCAGCCCCGGGACTAGCGGGGGGGAATACAATGAGCAGTTCTTC. This translates into CASSPGTSGGEYNEQFF.

V and J are TRBV5-1 and TRBJ1-1, with a possible D match to TRBD1 (6 bases). Deletions cut 1 base from V and 4 bases from J, with 17 bases between. CDR1 SGHRS and CDR2 YFSETQ come from the germline V gene. The CDR3 runs 16 residues. Written as DNA, the CDR3 is TGCGCCAGCAGCTTGCCCGGGACATCTGGAGGCACTGAAGCTTTCTTT. Translating it yields CASSLPGTSGGTEAFF.

The V call is TRBV6-1, the J call TRBJ2-7; maybe TRBD2 (6 bases). The germline V and J ends were trimmed by 2 bases and 6 bases, with 11 bases remaining between them. The CDR3 runs to 13 residues. Germline CDR1 and CDR2: MNHNS and SASEGT. As DNA, the CDR3 is TGTGCCAGCAGTGAATGGAGGGGCGCCGAGCAGTACTTC. This sequence encodes CASSEWRGAEQYF.